This entry lists 10 T cell receptor beta chains sequenced from one sample in a study of blood T cells in healthy people across ages. Next came a second PCR, run for about 7 to 12 cycles, which used a sample-barcoded 5' primer along with a J-beta primer mix. TCRdb itself ran the 5' RACE reads through MiXCR, one entry per CDR3 protein. The sample consists of over 700,000 distinct CDR3 sequences, 50% to 65% of them appearing once. Sample: blood. These receptors were collected from a man at least 80 years old in good health.

This chain joins TRBV20-1 and TRBJ1-1; D is possibly TRBD1 (6 bases). Trimming removed 2 bases at V and 5 bases at J, with 15 bases between. This CDR3 region has 14 residues. CDR1 is DFQATT, CDR2 SNEGSKA, per germline (reference sequence). CDR3 sequence reads: CSARSGGGYTEAFF. The CDR3 DNA follows: TGCAGTGCTAGATCGGGGGGCGGGTATACTGAAGCTTTCTTT.

This clonotype has only a few counts. This chain uses TRBV20-1 with TRBJ2-5; 7 positions match TRBD2. The CDR3 runs to 15 residues. The germline gives CDR1 DFQATT, CDR2 SNEGSKA (reference sequence). With 4 bases clipped from V and 5 bases from J, the junction kept 13 bases outside the gene matches. The DNA of the CDR3 is TGCAGTGCTACAGAAAGCCGGATAGCGGGTGAGACCCAGTACTTC. Its translation is CSATESRIAGETQYF.

This chain links TRBV10-3 with TRBJ1-4, with 9 positions matching TRBD1. The CDR3 spans 16 residues. V lost 0 bases and J lost 8; bases outside the gene matches: 7. CDR1 and CDR2 (germline): ENHRY, SYGVKD. CDR3 sequence (DNA): TGTGCCATCAGTGAGTCCATGGGACAGGGCCGCGAAAAACTGTTTTTT. It codes for CAISESMGQGREKLFF.

The CDR3 region is CASSLVGGASTDTQYF. In DNA form, the CDR3 reads TGCGCCAGCAGCTTGGTCGGCGGGGCGAGCACAGATACGCAGTATTTT. The genes are TRBV5-1 and TRBJ2-3, with D possibly TRBD2 on 6 matching bases. This CDR3 is 16 amino acids long. V shed 0 bases and J shed 0 bases, with 11 bases lying between them. Germline V gene sequence: CDR1 SGHRS, CDR2 YFSETQ. The full variable domain, its missing parts supplied by reference TRBV5-1 and TRBJ2-3, is KAGVTQTPRYLIKTRGQQVTLSCSPISGHRSVSWYQQTPGQGLQFLFEYFSETQRNKGNFPGRFSGRQFSNSRSEMNVSTLELGDSALYLCASSLVGGASTDTQYFGPGTRLTVL.

V and J are TRBV29-1 and TRBJ1-1; D unresolved. The CDR3 sequence is 11 residues long. Germline-derived CDR1 and CDR2 are SQVTM and ANQGSEA. V was cut by 4 bases and J by 11 bases, with 14 bases left in between. CDR3: CSVGPPPGAFF. CDR3 DNA: TGCAGCGTTGGTCCCCCTCCTGGGGCTTTCTTT.

This clonotype was seen more than once but under ten times. J is TRBJ2-3 and V is TRBV7-3; no definite D call. The CDR3 totals 14 residues. Trimming cost V 3 bases and J 1 base, with 8 bases left between them. Germline CDR1 reads SGHTA; CDR2 reads FQGTGA. This CDR3 is CASSFGSGTDTQYF. The CDR3 coding sequence is TGTGCCAGCAGCTTCGGATCGGGCACAGATACGCAGTATTTT.

This clonotype was observed a handful of times. The V call is TRBV2, the J call TRBJ1-2; a weak D match, TRBD1 (5 bases). Trimming shortened V by 6 bases and J by 8 bases, and 19 bases separated the two germline ends. The V gene's germline CDR1 is SNHLY and CDR2 FYNNEI. This CDR3 is 14 amino acids long. CDR3 region: CASSRDARTEGYTF. CDR3 DNA: TGTGCCAGCAGCCGGGACGCCCGGACGGAGGGCTACACCTTC.

The J gene is TRBJ2-4, the V gene TRBV4-1; D is ambiguous. The J call may be wrong; the DNA end is better matched by TRBJ2-7. This CDR3 region has 15 residues. CDR1 is MGHRA, CDR2 YSYEKL, per germline. The CDR3 DNA is TGCGCCAGCAGCCCCGAAGAGGACCCAACCTACGAGCAGTACTTC. It encodes CASSPEEDPTYEQYF.

The genes are TRBV3-1 and TRBJ2-5; D gene uncertain. Germline assignment: CDR1 LGHDT and CDR2 YNNKEL (reference sequence). V lost 1 base, J lost 4 bases, and 13 bases lay in between. CDR3 length: 15 residues. The CDR3 sequence is CASSQGTLGGETQYF. Written as DNA, the CDR3 is TGTGCCAGCAGCCAAGGAACCCTCGGTGGAGAGACCCAGTACTTC.

The chain links TRBV9 to TRBJ2-3; TRBD1 or TRBD2 may be the D gene (7 bases each). Germline CDR1 is SGDLS and CDR2 is YYNGEE. The CDR3 totals 17 residues. Between the trimmed V and J ends, which lost 1 base and 2 bases, there was a span of 17 bases. The CDR3 DNA reads TGTGCCAGCAGCGTACCGACAGGGAGGGATGACACAGATACGCAGTATTTT. Translating it yields CASSVPTGRDDTDTQYF.